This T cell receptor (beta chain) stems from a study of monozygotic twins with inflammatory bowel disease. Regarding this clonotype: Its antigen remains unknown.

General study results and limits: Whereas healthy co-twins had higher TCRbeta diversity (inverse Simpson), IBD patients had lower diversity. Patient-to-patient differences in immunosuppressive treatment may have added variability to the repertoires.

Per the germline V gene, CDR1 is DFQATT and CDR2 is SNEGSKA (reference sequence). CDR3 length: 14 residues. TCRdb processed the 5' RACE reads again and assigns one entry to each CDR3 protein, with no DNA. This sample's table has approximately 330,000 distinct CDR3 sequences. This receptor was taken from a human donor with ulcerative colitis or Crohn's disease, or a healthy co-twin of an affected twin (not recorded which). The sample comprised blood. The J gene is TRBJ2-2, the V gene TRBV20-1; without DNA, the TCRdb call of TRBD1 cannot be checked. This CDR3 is CSARLGQGAGELFF.